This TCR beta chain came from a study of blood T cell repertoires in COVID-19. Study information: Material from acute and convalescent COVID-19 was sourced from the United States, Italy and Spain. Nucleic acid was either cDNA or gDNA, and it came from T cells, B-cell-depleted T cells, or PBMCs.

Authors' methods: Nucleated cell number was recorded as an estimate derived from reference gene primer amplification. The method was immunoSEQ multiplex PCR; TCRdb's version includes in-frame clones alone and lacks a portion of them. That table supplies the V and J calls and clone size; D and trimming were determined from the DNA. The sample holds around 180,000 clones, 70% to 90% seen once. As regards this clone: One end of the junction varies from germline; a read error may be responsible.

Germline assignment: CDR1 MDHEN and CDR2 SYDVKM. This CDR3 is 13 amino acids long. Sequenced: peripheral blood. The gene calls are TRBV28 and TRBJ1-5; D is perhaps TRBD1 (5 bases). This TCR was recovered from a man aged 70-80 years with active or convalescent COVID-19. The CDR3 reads CASSLPTGGRLNF. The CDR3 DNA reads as TGTGCCAGCAGTTTACCGACCGGGGGACGCTTGAATTTT.